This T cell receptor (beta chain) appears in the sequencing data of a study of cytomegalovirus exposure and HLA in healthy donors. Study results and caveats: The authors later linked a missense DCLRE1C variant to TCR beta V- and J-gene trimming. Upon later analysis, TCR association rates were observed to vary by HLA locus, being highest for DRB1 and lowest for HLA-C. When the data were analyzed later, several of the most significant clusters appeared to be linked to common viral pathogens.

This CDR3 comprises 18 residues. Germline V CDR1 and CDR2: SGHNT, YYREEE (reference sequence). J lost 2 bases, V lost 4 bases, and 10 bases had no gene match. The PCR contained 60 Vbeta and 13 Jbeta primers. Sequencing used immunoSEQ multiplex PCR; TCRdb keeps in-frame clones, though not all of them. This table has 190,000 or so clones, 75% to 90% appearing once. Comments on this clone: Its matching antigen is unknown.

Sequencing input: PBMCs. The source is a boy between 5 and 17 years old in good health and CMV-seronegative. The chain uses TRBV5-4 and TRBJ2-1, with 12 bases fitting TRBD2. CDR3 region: CASSPGASGGDPYNEQFF. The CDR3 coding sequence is TGTGCCAGCAGCCCTGGGGCTAGCGGGGGGGACCCCTACAATGAGCAGTTCTTC.